The 8 T cell receptor beta chains reported below all come from one sample, sequenced in a study of cytomegalovirus exposure and HLA in healthy donors. 13 Jbeta primers and 60 Vbeta primers were used for the PCR. The assay was immunoSEQ multiplex PCR, and TCRdb's table has in-frame clones only and misses some. The repertoire holds over 85,000 clones, with approximately 73% as singletons. Specimen: PBMCs. These receptors came from a man in his forties in good health and CMV-seronegative.

V gene TRBV5-4 combines with J gene TRBJ1-2; D unresolved. The V end lost 2 bases, the J end lost 7 bases, and 9 bases lay between the germline ends. The CDR3 is 12 amino acids. Germline V gene sequence: CDR1 SGHNT, CDR2 YYREEE (reference sequence). CDR3 in amino acids: CASSFRGSGYTF. CDR3 nucleotides: TGTGCCAGCAGCTTCCGGGGATCTGGCTACACCTTC.

The rearrangement joins TRBV25-1 to TRBJ1-5; the D is unclear. Germline CDR1 and CDR2: MGHDK and SYGVNS. The V end lost 3 bases, the J end lost 4 bases, and 7 bases lay between the germline ends. The CDR3 length is 13 residues. The CDR3 loop is CASSDRGNQPQHF. The DNA of the CDR3 is TGTGCCAGCAGTGACCGGGGAAATCAGCCCCAGCATTTT.

The chain links TRBV13 to TRBJ1-2; D unresolved. The CDR3 totals 15 residues. CDR1 is PRHDT, CDR2 FYEKMQ, per germline (reference sequence). V was trimmed by 5 bases and J by 8 bases, leaving 21 bases between them. The DNA for the CDR3 is TGTGCCAGCAGCCCGGACTCTCGGGTAACAGACGGCTACACCTTC. Translating it yields CASSPDSRVTDGYTF.

This clone was detected many times. V is TRBV7-2 and J is TRBJ1-4, with TRBD1 as a possible D gene (6 bases). This CDR3 has 13 residues. V gave up 2 bases and J gave up 11 bases, with 12 bases separating them. Germline V gene lookup returns CDR1 SGHTA and CDR2 FQGNSA. CDR3 DNA sequence: TGTGCCAGCAGCTTAACTCAGGGGCAGAAACTGTTTTTT. Translating it yields CASSLTQGQKLFF.

The chain uses TRBV13 and TRBJ2-2; perhaps TRBD2 as D (5 bases). Germline CDR1 reads PRHDT; CDR2 reads FYEKMQ (reference sequence). With 5 bases removed from V and 7 bases from J, the gap between germline ends came to 20 bases. CDR3 length equals 16 residues. CDR3 in amino acids: CASSAGVAAYLGELFF. CDR3 DNA sequence: TGTGCCAGCAGCGCCGGGGTCGCCGCGTATCTCGGGGAGCTGTTTTTT.

This chain connects TRBV6-6 to TRBJ2-1, with TRBD2 matching over 7 bases. The germline V gene has CDR1 MNHNY and CDR2 SVGAGI (reference sequence). The CDR3 consists of 16 residues. The ends lost 6 bases at V and 2 bases at J; junction bases unmatched: 10. CDR3: CASRGGRHSTYNEQFF. In DNA, the CDR3 is TGTGCCAGCAGGGGGGGGAGACATTCGACCTACAATGAGCAGTTCTTC.

Notes on this clone: The junction differs from germline at one of its ends, possibly a read error. Other DNA variants within this sample encode the same CDR3. The V and J genes are TRBV7-7 and TRBJ2-5, with TRBD2 matching 12 bases. Germline lookup yields CDR1 SSHAT and CDR2 FNYEAQ (reference sequence). CDR3 length: 17 residues. The DNA of the CDR3 is TGTGCGAGCAGCTTAGCGCCTAGCGGGGGGGAGGCGGAGACCCAGTACTTC. This translates into CASSLAPSGGEAETQYF. The full variable domain, completed using reference TRBV7-7 and TRBJ2-5, is GAGVSQSPRYKVTKRGQDVTLRCDPISSHATLYWYQQALGQGPEFLTYFNYEAQPDKSGLPSDRFSAERPEGSISTLTIQRTEQRDSAMYRCASSLAPSGGEAETQYFGPGTRLLVL.

The chain recombines TRBV2 with TRBJ2-2, with D possibly being TRBD2 (6 bases). V was pared by 7 bases and J by 3 bases, with 21 bases between. The germline gives CDR1 SNHLY, CDR2 FYNNEI. The CDR3 extends over 17 amino acids. This CDR3 reads CASIFAGSGGDTGELFF. The CDR3 DNA reads TGTGCCAGCATCTTCGCCGGGTCCGGGGGTGACACCGGGGAGCTGTTTTTT.